The 21 T cell receptor beta chains listed next were all sequenced from one sample in a study of T cell responses to AZD1222 COVID-19 vaccine. The repertoire was sequenced with immunoSEQ multiplex PCR; TCRdb's copy has only in-frame clones and lacks some. The sample records about 120,000 clones, 87% being singletons. Sequencing was performed on peripheral blood, taken 28 days after the second AZD1222 dose. The receptors originated from an adult who received the AZD1222 COVID-19 vaccine.

CDR3 sequence: CASSQGPEDTIYF. DNA of the CDR3: TGTGCCAGCAGCCAAGGACCGGAGGACACCATATATTTT. The chain has TRBV3-1 (or the pseudogene TRBV3-2) and TRBJ1-3; no clear D. The CDR3 spans 13 residues. CDR1 and CDR2 (germline): LGHDT, YNNKEL (reference sequence). Trimming cost V 1 base and J 8 bases, with 9 bases left between them.

The rearrangement links TRBV6-5 to TRBJ2-7, with a weak D call TRBD2 (6 bases). CDR3 size: 15 residues. Germline V lookup: CDR1 MNHEY, CDR2 SVGAGI. V lost 0 bases, J lost 6 bases, and 15 bases lay in between. The DNA of the CDR3 is TGTGCCAGCAGTTACTCGTCCCCCCCCGGGGGCGAGCAGTACTTC. Translating gives CASSYSSPPGGEQYF.

J is TRBJ1-2 and V is TRBV4-3; 7 nucleotides agree with TRBD1. The germline CDR1 and CDR2 sequences are LGHNA and YSLEER. Trimming took 3 bases from V and 5 from J; bases not matched to a gene: 9. This CDR3 region has 15 residues. The CDR3 region is CASSQNRGGIYGYTF. DNA of the CDR3: TGCGCCAGCAGCCAGAACAGGGGAGGCATTTATGGCTACACCTTC.

The rearrangement uses TRBV15 and TRBJ2-5, with 8 bases fitting TRBD1. This CDR3 region has 13 residues. V dropped 2 bases and J dropped 5; count of bases not matched to a gene: 1. Per germline, CDR1 LNHNV and CDR2 YYDKDF (reference sequence). The CDR3 loop is CATSRNRGETQYF. Written as DNA, the CDR3 is TGTGCCACCAGCAGAAACAGGGGGGAGACCCAGTACTTC. The full variable domain, its missing parts supplied by reference TRBV15 and TRBJ2-5, is DAMVIQNPRYQVTQFGKPVTLSCSQTLNHNVMYWYQQKSSQAPKLLFHYYDKDFNNEADTPDNFQSRRPNTSFCFLDIRSPGLGDTAMYLCATSRNRGETQYFGPGTRLLVL.

V gene TRBV2 combines with J gene TRBJ2-5; D may match TRBD1 or TRBD2 (5 bases each). Trimming removed 3 bases from V and 4 bases from J, with 9 bases in between. There are 13 residues in the CDR3. Looked up from germline, CDR1 is SNHLY and CDR2 is FYNNEI. CDR3 DNA sequence: TGTGCCAGCAGTGATCAGGGACGAGAGACCCAGTACTTC. This sequence encodes CASSDQGRETQYF.

V gene TRBV5-1 combines with J gene TRBJ1-1; TRBD1 matches at 12 bases. The CDR3 is made up of 16 amino acids. The germline CDR1 and CDR2 sequences are SGHRS and YFSETQ. V shed 0 bases, J shed 5 bases, and the junction held 5 bases outside the gene matches. CDR3 coding DNA: TGCGCCAGCAGCTTGGCCGGGACAGGGGGCGGTACTGAAGCTTTCTTT. Translated, it gives CASSLAGTGGGTEAFF.

This chain uses TRBV19 with TRBJ2-3, with TRBD2 as a possible D gene (5 bases). V lost 5 bases, J lost 6 bases, and 15 bases lay in between. The germline gives CDR1 LNHDA, CDR2 SQIVND (reference sequence). The CDR3 is 14 amino acids. CDR3 loop: CASSAQALGDTQYF. In DNA form, the CDR3 reads TGTGCCAGTAGTGCACAAGCACTAGGGGATACGCAGTATTTT.

The chain has TRBV3-1 (or the pseudogene TRBV3-2) and TRBJ1-1; 10 nucleotides align to TRBD1. The V and J ends lost 4 bases and 0 bases, in that order; junction bases with no gene match: 5. The germline V gene has CDR1 LGHDT and CDR2 YNNKEL (reference sequence). The CDR3 is 16 amino acids. The CDR3 is CASSPPDRGLNTEAFF. The CDR3 region has the DNA TGTGCCAGCAGCCCCCCGGACAGGGGGTTGAACACTGAAGCTTTCTTT.

V gene TRBV12-3 or TRBV12-4 combines with J gene TRBJ1-5; D is ambiguous. V shed 0 bases and J shed 5 bases, with 5 bases lying between them. The CDR3 spans 13 residues. CDR3 residues: CASSLAQYQPQHF. In DNA, the CDR3 is TGTGCCAGCAGTTTAGCGCAATATCAGCCCCAGCATTTT.

This chain joins TRBV3-1 (or the pseudogene TRBV3-2) and TRBJ1-6, with D unresolved. CDR3 length: 13 amino acids. Trimming shortened V by 2 bases and J by 5 bases, and 4 bases separated the two germline ends. Germline values: CDR1 LGHDT, CDR2 YNNKEL (reference sequence). This CDR3 is CASSQSNNSPLHF. CDR3 coding DNA: TGTGCCAGCAGCCAAAGTAATAATTCACCCCTCCACTTT.

The chain combines TRBV18 with TRBJ2-3; TRBD2 matches 8 bases. The CDR3 consists of 16 residues. V lost 4 bases to trimming and J lost 1 base; unmatched junction nucleotides: 7. CDR1 and CDR2 from the germline V gene are KGHSH and LQKENI. The chain's CDR3 is CASSLGTSGGTDTQYF. The DNA of the CDR3 is TGTGCCAGCTCACTTGGGACTAGTGGTGGCACAGATACGCAGTATTTT.

The chain is built from TRBV19 and TRBJ2-3; perhaps D is TRBD1 or TRBD2 (7 bases each). Trimming left V 6 bases short and J 4 bases short, with 23 bases between. This CDR3 is built from 17 residues. CDR1 is LNHDA and CDR2 is SQIVND in the germline V gene (reference sequence). The CDR3 DNA sequence: TGTGCCAGTAGAAATAAGGGGGCTCCGGGGAGGGCAGATACGCAGTATTTT. Protein sequence: CASRNKGAPGRADTQYF.

The chain carries TRBV28 and TRBJ1-4, with D uncertain. Germline-derived CDR1 and CDR2 are MDHEN and SYDVKM. V was pared by 8 bases and J by 0 bases, with 7 bases between. The CDR3 spans 13 residues. Written as DNA, the CDR3 is TGTGCCAGCCTAAGGGCAACTAATGAAAAACTGTTTTTT. Its translation: CASLRATNEKLFF.

This clone was counted a single time. The chain has TRBV4-2 and TRBJ1-1, with a tentative D call TRBD1 (5 bases). This CDR3 is built from 15 residues. Germline CDR1 reads LGHNA; CDR2 reads YNFKEQ. V was pared by 4 bases and J by 5 bases, with 17 bases between. CDR3 bases: TGTGCCAGCAGCCGGGGAGGGGTGGAAGGGACTGAAGCTTTCTTT. Encoded protein: CASSRGGVEGTEAFF.

This clone has only one observation. The chain joins TRBV3-1 (or the pseudogene TRBV3-2) to TRBJ2-1, with D perhaps TRBD1 (5 bases). Trimming took off 2 bases at V and 5 bases at J, with 10 bases between the two ends. Germline CDR1 is LGHDT and CDR2 is YNNKEL (reference sequence). This CDR3 is 14 amino acids long. CDR3 residues: CASSQRGRNNEQFF. DNA for the CDR3: TGTGCCAGCAGCCAAAGGGGCAGGAACAATGAGCAGTTCTTC.

This chain uses TRBV5-1 with TRBJ1-5; 7 bases map to TRBD1. The CDR3 extends over 14 amino acids. With 4 bases clipped from V and 5 bases from J, the junction kept 6 bases outside the gene matches. Per the germline V gene, CDR1 is SGHRS and CDR2 is YFSETQ. CDR3 loop: CASSNTGTDQPQHF. DNA for the CDR3: TGCGCCAGCAGCAACACAGGGACAGATCAGCCCCAGCATTTT.

This rearrangement joins TRBV3-1 (or the pseudogene TRBV3-2) to TRBJ1-5; no clear D. The CDR3 loop spans 13 amino acids. Germline V gene lookup returns CDR1 LGHDT and CDR2 YNNKEL (reference sequence). V was shortened by 0 bases and J by 6 bases, with 6 bases between the two germline ends. The CDR3 region has the DNA TGTGCCAGCAGCCAAGATCTGGGTCAGCCCCAGCATTTT. Translated: CASSQDLGQPQHF.

This chain connects TRBV6-2 or TRBV6-3 to TRBJ1-1; TRBD1 agrees at 8 bases. With 5 bases clipped from V and 3 bases from J, the junction kept 5 bases outside the gene matches. From germline, CDR1 is MNHEY and CDR2 SVGEGT. The CDR3 is made up of 14 amino acids. CDR3: CASSPDREYTEAFF. The DNA of the CDR3 is TGTGCCAGCAGTCCGGACAGGGAATACACTGAAGCTTTCTTT.

The rearrangement links TRBV7-2 to TRBJ1-2; TRBD1 agrees at 8 bases. The CDR3 consists of 14 residues. CDR1 SGHTA and CDR2 FQGNSA come from the germline V gene. The ends lost 1 base at V and 3 bases at J; junction bases unmatched: 1. The CDR3 spells CASSLGGQDYGYTF. CDR3 nucleotide sequence: TGTGCCAGCAGCTTAGGGGGACAGGACTATGGCTACACCTTC.

The chain carries TRBV7-2 and TRBJ1-5, with 11 bases lining up with TRBD1. In germline, CDR1 is SGHTA, CDR2 FQGNSA. This CDR3 has 15 residues. V shed 1 base, J shed 6 bases, and the junction held 2 bases outside the gene matches. DNA of the CDR3: TGTGCCAGCAGCTTAGGGGGGACAGGGGGTCAGCCCCAGCATTTT. Translation: CASSLGGTGGQPQHF.

The chain combines TRBV27 with TRBJ1-4, with 8 positions matching TRBD1. V dropped 4 bases and J dropped 6; count of bases not matched to a gene: 1. The CDR3 is made up of 13 amino acids. CDR1 and CDR2 (germline): MNHEY, SMNVEV (reference sequence). The CDR3, as DNA: TGTGCCAGCAGTTGGGACAGGCATGAAAAACTGTTTTTT. Encoded protein: CASSWDRHEKLFF.